These T cell receptor beta chains were read from a single sample in a study of cytomegalovirus exposure and HLA in healthy donors. The repertoire was sequenced with immunoSEQ multiplex PCR; TCRdb's copy has only in-frame clones and lacks some. The data show 180,000 or so clones, 76% seen once. Input material: PBMCs. These receptors all come from a woman aged 25-40 years in good health and CMV-seropositive. CDR3s include the opening cysteine and the closing phenylalanine or tryptophan. A D gene is named only where the DNA matches it firmly. Not all rows give a size; the values are once, few, many and, for expanded clones, a class.

>-|TRBV28|13|-|TRBJ1-2
TGTGCCAGCAGTTCTGGGGGCTTCTATGGCTACACCTTC
CASSSGGFYGYTF
>-|TRBV28|14|-|TRBJ1-5
TGTGCCAGCAGGGTAGGGGGTAGCAATCAGCCCCAGCATTTT
CASRVGGSNQPQHF
>TRBD2|TRBV28|14|few|TRBJ2-3
TGTGCCAGCACTCTAGGACTAGGGGCAGATACGCAGTATTTT
CASTLGLGADTQYF
>-|TRBV28|13|-|TRBJ1-6
TGTGCCAGCAGTTTTGCGCTCCGCTCACCCCTCCACTTT
CASSFALRSPLHF
>TRBD1|TRBV5-4|13|-|TRBJ1-6
TGTGCCAGCAGCCGGGACAGGGATTCACCCCTCCACTTT
CASSRDRDSPLHF
>TRBD1|TRBV29-1|13|few|TRBJ1-2
TGCAGCGTTGGGGTGACAGGGCGATATGGCTACACCTTC
CSVGVTGRYGYTF
>TRBD2|TRBV27|12|-|TRBJ2-7
TGTGCCAGCCATGGGGGGGGCTACGAGCAGTACTTC
CASHGGGYEQYF
>TRBD2|TRBV6-1|17|-|TRBJ2-3
TGTGCCAGCAGTGAAAAGCGGGGGTTCCCTAGCACAGATACGCAGTATTTT
CASSEKRGFPSTDTQYF
>TRBD1|TRBV2|12|-|TRBJ1-5
TGTGCCAGCAGTGCAGGGGGTCAGCCCCAGCATTTT
CASSAGGQPQHF
>TRBD2|TRBV5-1|17|-|TRBJ2-3
TGCGCCAGCAGCTCTGGACTAGCGGGGCCTAGCACAGATACGCAGTATTTT
CASSSGLAGPSTDTQYF
>-|TRBV28|14|-|TRBJ1-4
TGTGCCAGCAGTTTGGGGACACTGCATGAAAAACTGTTTTTT
CASSLGTLHEKLFF
>-|TRBV6-1|16|-|TRBJ1-3
TGTGCCAGCAGTGAAAGTCTCGGAGACTCTGGAAACACCATATATTTT
CASSESLGDSGNTIYF
>TRBD2|TRBV7-2|14|-|TRBJ2-5
TGTGCCAGCAGCTACTCTAGCGGGGAAGAGACCCAGTACTTC
CASSYSSGEETQYF
>-|TRBV18|14|-|TRBJ1-2
TGTGCCAGCTCACCCGACAGAGCTCTTAGCGGCTACACCTTC
CASSPDRALSGYTF
>-|TRBV28|13|-|TRBJ2-1
TGTGCCAGCAGAAGGGAGGAGTACAATGAGCAGTTCTTC
CASRREEYNEQFF
>TRBD1|TRBV4-3|15|-|TRBJ1-2
TGCGCCAGCAGCCTCGACTGGGACAGGGGCACCGGCTACACCTTC
CASSLDWDRGTGYTF
>-|TRBV10-2|17|once|TRBJ1-4
TGCGCCAGCACCCACCGAGTGGGTGGGGGCCTTAATGAAAAACTGTTTTTT
CASTHRVGGGLNEKLFF
>-|TRBV2|15|-|TRBJ2-5
TGTGCCAGCAGTGGACAGATTGGAGCTGGGGAGACCCAGTACTTC
CASSGQIGAGETQYF
>TRBD1|TRBV10-3|14|-|TRBJ1-3
TGTGCCATCAGGGAGACAGGGACTGGAAACACCATATATTTT
CAIRETGTGNTIYF
>-|TRBV4-1|14|-|TRBJ2-4
TGCGCCAGCAGCCAAGTAGAGGGCCCGAACAGTCAGTACTTC
CASSQVEGPNSQYF
>-|TRBV19|14|-|TRBJ1-1
TGTGCCAGTAGTATGGGCCAGTTGAACACTGAAGCTTTCTTT
CASSMGQLNTEAFF
>TRBD2|TRBV4-3|13|-|TRBJ2-7
TGCGCCAGCAGCCAAGTTGCGGGGGACGAGCAGTACTTC
CASSQVAGDEQYF
>TRBD1|TRBV25-1|15|-|TRBJ2-7
TGTGCCAGCAGTGAACCCCGGACAGGTTCCTACGAGCAGTACTTC
CASSEPRTGSYEQYF
>TRBD1|TRBV4-2|15|-|TRBJ2-2
TGTGCCAGCAGCCAGGGACAGGGGACCTACGGGGAGCTGTTTTTT
CASSQGQGTYGELFF
>TRBD2|TRBV7-9|14|-|TRBJ2-7
TGTGCCAGCAGCCCTAGCGGGGGAGACTACGAGCAGTACTTC
CASSPSGGDYEQYF
>-|TRBV19|13|-|TRBJ2-7
TGTGCCAGTAGTATGACAAGGAACTACGAGCAGTACTTC
CASSMTRNYEQYF
>-|TRBV4-3|15|-|TRBJ2-7
TGCGCCAGCAGCCAAGAGACGGGGAGCTCCCACGAGCAGTACTTC
CASSQETGSSHEQYF
>-|TRBV7-9|14|few|TRBJ1-4
TGTTCCAGCAGCTTTGCGGGGACTAATGAAAAACTGTTTTTT
CSSSFAGTNEKLFF
>-|TRBV6-1|13|few|TRBJ1-6
TGTGCCAGCAGCCCTAAGGGGAATTCACCCCTCCACTTT
CASSPKGNSPLHF
>-|TRBV10-1|14|-|TRBJ2-5
TGCGCCAGCAGTGCGGCAGGGGCTCGGGTTGCCCAGTACTTC
CASSAAGARVAQYF
>-|TRBV6-6|13|-|TRBJ2-7
TGTGCCAGCAGTTACGGTATGGGACAAGTGGAGTACTTC
CASSYGMGQVEYF
>-|TRBV6-5|14|-|TRBJ1-1
TGTGCCAGCAGTTACTCGGGGGGGAACACTGAAGCTTTCTTT
CASSYSGGNTEAFF
>TRBD1|TRBV10-3|13|once|TRBJ1-1
TGTGCCATCAGTGGGACAGGGGGGAATGAAGCTTTCTTT
CAISGTGGNEAFF
>TRBD1|TRBV10-1|14|-|TRBJ1-2
TGCGCCAGCAGTGAACGTACAGGGGTCTATGGCTACACCTTC
CASSERTGVYGYTF
>TRBD2|TRBV4-2|16|-|TRBJ2-1
TGTGCCAGCAGCCAAGCGGGGGCGGGGGGGCCGAATGAGCAGTTCTTC
CASSQAGAGGPNEQFF
>TRBD2|TRBV6-5|16|-|TRBJ2-3
TGTGCCAGCAGTTACCGAGCGGGGGGGCTCACAGATACGCAGTATTTT
CASSYRAGGLTDTQYF